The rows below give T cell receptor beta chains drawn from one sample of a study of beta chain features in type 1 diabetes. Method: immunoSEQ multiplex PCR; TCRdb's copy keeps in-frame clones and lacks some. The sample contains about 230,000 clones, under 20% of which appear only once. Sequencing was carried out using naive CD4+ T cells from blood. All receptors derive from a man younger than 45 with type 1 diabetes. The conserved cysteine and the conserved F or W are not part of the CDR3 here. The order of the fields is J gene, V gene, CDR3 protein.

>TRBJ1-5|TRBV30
AWSPGTNQPQH
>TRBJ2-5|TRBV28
ASSLRGPKETQY
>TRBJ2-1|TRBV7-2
ASSIPGSYNEQF
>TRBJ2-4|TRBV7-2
ASSDKGSWNIQY
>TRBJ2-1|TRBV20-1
SGQDGNEQF
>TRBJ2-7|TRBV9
ASSVTGGTYEQY
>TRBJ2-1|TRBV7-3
ASSFSYNEQF
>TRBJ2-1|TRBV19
ASSPLLHNEQF
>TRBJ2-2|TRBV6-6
ASSPREDGGELF
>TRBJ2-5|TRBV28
ASSFSTVQETQY
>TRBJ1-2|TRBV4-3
ASSQVGTGGLGSYGYT
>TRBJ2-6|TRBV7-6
ASSPSGLSGANVLT
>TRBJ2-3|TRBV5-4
ASSSGQDTDTQY
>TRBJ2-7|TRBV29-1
SALDRGRHEQY
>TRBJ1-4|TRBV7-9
ASSTRDWGREEKLF
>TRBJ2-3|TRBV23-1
ASSPRDADTQY
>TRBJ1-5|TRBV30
AWSTGGQPQH
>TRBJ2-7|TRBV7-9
ASSLGGTSYEQY
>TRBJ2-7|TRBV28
ASSLFGGSSYEQY
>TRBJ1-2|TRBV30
AWTGGDYGYT
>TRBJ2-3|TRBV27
ASSSPLREGTDTQY
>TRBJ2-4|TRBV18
ASSPENIQY
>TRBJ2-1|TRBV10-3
AISDSRRSNEQF
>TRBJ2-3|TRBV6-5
ASSYGSIGLGDTQY
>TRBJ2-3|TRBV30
AWGPTGPDTQY
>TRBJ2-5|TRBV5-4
ASSLASGDVETQY
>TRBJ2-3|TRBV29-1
SVKGALAGVGDTQY
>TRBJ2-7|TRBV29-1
SVVRPGINEQY
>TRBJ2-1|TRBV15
ATSRGDRGSEF